One T cell receptor beta chain is described in this entry. It lacks a known antigen. Its ends do not fully match the called genes, so a read error is possible. The immunoSEQ Assay, a bias-controlled multiplex PCR, was used to amplify TCRbeta CDR3 regions from genomic DNA. The authors' analysis ran thus. The number of nucleated cells in each sample was estimated from the amplification of reference gene primers within the assay. To quantify the absolute abundance of each unique TCRbeta CDR3 rearrangement, sequence reads were collapsed and filtered. For each sample, productive Simpson clonality was calculated as the square root of Simpson's diversity index over productive rearrangements. The clones in this table, taken by TCRdb from immuneACCESS, are in-frame only. Not every clone is retained; where verified, under half of the shortfall comes from an unresolved V gene, and the cause of the rest is unknown. V, J and clone size reflect that table, while D and trimming were determined from the DNA. The sample table records around 250,000 clones; 70% to 85% of these occur just once. 1.5% to 2% of the sample belongs to the ten largest clones.

Collaborating institutions collected whole blood in K2EDTA tubes following their own protocols. For TCRbeta analysis, collaborators shipped samples in one of three forms: frozen whole blood, isolated PBMCs, or DNA extracted from either of those sample types. The sample originates from a study of blood T cell repertoires in COVID-19 (dated by TCRdb to about 2020). In the study overall: Samples covering the acute and convalescent phases of COVID-19 were provided by collaborators in the United States, Italy and Spain. The material from the prospective study consisted of cDNA or gDNA derived from T cells, B-cell-depleted T cells, or PBMCs. The dataset comprised deeply sampled blood TCRbeta repertoires from subjects exposed to, actively infected with, or recovered from COVID-19. The repertoires were released in a freely available public database intended as a resource for research on the immune response to SARS-CoV-2. The samples were drawn from the first 160 participants of the ongoing ImmuneRACE study and from over a thousand subjects provided by 6 global collaborators. Sample metadata almost always included a de-identified subject ID, COVID-19 status, age in years and sex. Where available, HLA class I and class II types were obtained from metadata supplied by the sample provider rather than from assay-based typing. The paper's findings and limits, for the study overall: Clinical and demographic metadata were provided uncurated, with the amount varying by source and participant.

Via the germline V gene (reference sequence), CDR1 is SSHAT and CDR2 FNYEAQ. The CDR3 has 15 amino acids, counting the end cysteine and phenylalanine. Left in the record is the CDR3 DNA by itself, 45 bases read in frame from the first base. The material sequenced was peripheral blood. The receptor was isolated from an elderly woman with acute or convalescent COVID-19. The sequence links TRBV7-7 to TRBJ2-5, and 10 junction bases match TRBD2. The DNA sequence is given as TGTGCTAGCAGCCGGACTAGCGGAATTCAAGAGACCCAGTACTTC. The encoded protein is CASSRTSGIQETQYF.